A selection of T cell receptor beta chains follows, all from one sample in a study of cytomegalovirus exposure and HLA in healthy donors. TCRdb keeps only in-frame clones here, not all; method: immunoSEQ multiplex PCR. The sample has about 360,000 clones, roughly 90% seen once. Sequencing used PBMCs. All receptors derive from a woman younger than 30 in good health and CMV-seronegative. Each CDR3 is given with its conserved first and last residue. The D gene is left open where the match is weak. Clone size is not always given. Where it is, it says once, few, many or a class for expanded clones.

>NA|TRBJ2-7|TRBV6-1|NA
TGTGCCAGCACTCAGTCAGGGCTATACTCCTACGAGCAGTACTTC
CASTQSGLYSYEQYF
>NA|TRBJ1-6|TRBV4-2|NA
TGTGCCAGCAGCCAAGGTCAGGGGAGACGGGTTAATTCACCCCTCCACTTT
CASSQGQGRRVNSPLHF
>NA|TRBJ1-6|TRBV6-5|NA
TGTGCCAGCAGTTATCAGGGTTTTAATTCACCCCTCCACTTT
CASSYQGFNSPLHF
>TRBD2|TRBJ2-5|TRBV27|NA
TGTGCCAGCAGTTTATATGCGGGGGGGCCAGGAGAGACCCAGTACTTC
CASSLYAGGPGETQYF
>TRBD1|TRBJ2-2|TRBV5-1|few
TGCGCCAGCAGAGGGACAGGGGGAAACACCGGGGAGCTGTTTTTT
CASRGTGGNTGELFF
>NA|TRBJ2-7|TRBV5-1|NA
TGCGCCAGCAGCTTGGTCGGCGGCGAGCAGTACTTC
CASSLVGGEQYF
>TRBD2|TRBJ2-1|TRBV5-1|NA
TGCGCCAGCAGACCTAGCGGGAAGCCCTACAATGAGCAGTTCTTC
CASRPSGKPYNEQFF
>TRBD2|TRBJ2-4|TRBV5-4|NA
TGTGCCAGCAGCTTACTAGCGGGGGGGCCAGAAAACATTCAGTACTTC
CASSLLAGGPENIQYF
>NA|TRBJ1-5|TRBV27|many
TGTGCCAGCAGTGCGGGGGCAGTTGGCAATCAGCCCCAGCATTTT
CASSAGAVGNQPQHF
>NA|TRBJ2-7|TRBV27|NA
TGTGCCAGCAGCCTGACAGGCGCTTTCTACGAGCAGTACTTC
CASSLTGAFYEQYF
>NA|TRBJ1-5|TRBV27|NA
TGTGCCAGCAGTAATACAGCCAGTAATCAGCCCCAGCATTTT
CASSNTASNQPQHF
>NA|TRBJ1-1|TRBV27|once
TGTGCCAGCACCCCCCGCTCAGGAAACACTGAAGCTTTCTTT
CASTPRSGNTEAFF
>NA|TRBJ2-7|TRBV30|NA
TGTGCCTGCAAAGCAGAGCGGGCCCCCTCCTACGAGCAGTACTTC
CACKAERAPSYEQYF
>TRBD2|TRBJ2-7|TRBV5-8|few
TGTGCCAGCAGCCCCGGGACTACACAATACGAGCAGTACTTC
CASSPGTTQYEQYF
>TRBD1|TRBJ2-7|TRBV27|NA
TGTGCCAGCAGGGCGACAGGGGGGTTTTACGAGCAGTACTTC
CASRATGGFYEQYF
>NA|TRBJ2-3|TRBV6-5|NA
TGTGCCAGCAGTTACTCGGTTACAGGTGGGACAGATACGCAGTATTTT
CASSYSVTGGTDTQYF
>TRBD1|TRBJ1-6|TRBV27|NA
TGTGCCAGCATTAACCTCAAACAGGGGGCCGATTCACCCCTCCACTTT
CASINLKQGADSPLHF
>TRBD1|TRBJ2-2|TRBV11-2|NA
TGTGCCAGCCGAAGACCGGGACAGAGAAACACCGGGGAGCTGTTTTTT
CASRRPGQRNTGELFF
>NA|TRBJ1-2|TRBV6-6|NA
TGTGCCAGCAGTCTACAGTCAACTAACTATGGCTACACCTTC
CASSLQSTNYGYTF
>NA|TRBJ2-7|TRBV19|NA
TGTGCCAGTACCCAAAGTTCGGCTAGCGTCTCCTACGAGCAGTACTTC
CASTQSSASVSYEQYF
>NA|TRBJ2-7|TRBV19|NA
TGTGCCAGTAGTTTGGTCGACAGAACCCCCACCTACGAGCAGTACTTC
CASSLVDRTPTYEQYF
>TRBD2|TRBJ2-7|TRBV19|NA
TGTGCCAGTAGGAGTCATAGCGGGAGTTTCTACGAGCAGTACTTC
CASRSHSGSFYEQYF
>TRBD1|TRBJ2-1|TRBV7-3|NA
TGTGCCAGCAGCTTAGGGACAGGGGGCTGGGGTGAGCAGTTCTTC
CASSLGTGGWGEQFF
>NA|TRBJ1-5|TRBV7-9|NA
TGTGCCAGCAGCTTAGTGGGGCTCCGGAGCCAGCCCCAGCATTTT
CASSLVGLRSQPQHF
>TRBD2|TRBJ2-1|TRBV28|NA
TGTGCCAGCAGCCGGAGCGGGAGGGGGAGGATTGAGCAGTTCTTC
CASSRSGRGRIEQFF
>NA|TRBJ1-4|TRBV5-1|few
TGCGCCAGCAGCTTGACCGGGGCAACTAATGAAAAACTGTTTTTT
CASSLTGATNEKLFF
>NA|TRBJ2-1|TRBV9|NA
TGTGCCAGCAGCCCCCTCAGCTACAATGAGCAGTTCTTC
CASSPLSYNEQFF
>NA|TRBJ2-3|TRBV11-3|NA
TGTGCCAGCAGCTTAGGGCCCAATACAGATACGCAGTATTTT
CASSLGPNTDTQYF
>NA|TRBJ1-1|TRBV5-1|NA
TGCGCCAGCAGCCTCCCCCCCAAGGGAGTCACTGAAGCTTTCTTT
CASSLPPKGVTEAFF
>NA|TRBJ2-2|TRBV6-5|few
TGTGCCAGCATCAGAACGAACACCGGGGAGCTGTTTTTT
CASIRTNTGELFF
>TRBD1|TRBJ1-2|TRBV5-1|NA
TGCGCCAGCAGCATGGACCCCCGACCGCGGACAGGGGCCTATGGCTACACCTTC
CASSMDPRPRTGAYGYTF
>NA|TRBJ1-5|TRBV6-6|NA
TGTGCCAGCACCGAGGGTAATCAGCCCCAGCATTTT
CASTEGNQPQHF
>NA|TRBJ1-4|TRBV27|once
TGTGCCAGCAGTTTAACGGAGGGCGCTGAAAAACTGTTTTTT
CASSLTEGAEKLFF
>NA|TRBJ1-2|TRBV5-4|NA
TGTGCCAGCAGCTTGGGAGCAGGGGACTATGGCTACACCTTC
CASSLGAGDYGYTF
>NA|TRBJ2-7|TRBV15|NA
TGTGCCACCAGCAGAGATCGACACTACGAGCAGTACTTC
CATSRDRHYEQYF
>NA|TRBJ2-3|TRBV2|NA
TGTGCCAGCATCACGTCCGGCCTAGCGCCTACAGATACGCAGTATTTT
CASITSGLAPTDTQYF
>TRBD2|TRBJ2-5|TRBV28|NA
TGTGCCAGCAGTTTTGCCGGGAGGCAAGAGACCCAGTACTTC
CASSFAGRQETQYF
>TRBD1|TRBJ2-5|TRBV23-1|NA
TGCGCCAGCAGTCAATTGACAGGGGGCAGGGGGGAGACCCAGTACTTC
CASSQLTGGRGETQYF
>TRBD1|TRBJ2-7|TRBV15|NA
TGTGCCACCAGCACTCGGGACAGCACCTCCTACGAGCAGTACTTC
CATSTRDSTSYEQYF
>TRBD2|TRBJ2-1|TRBV18|NA
TGTGCCAGCTCACCTTCGGGACTAGCGAGTGGGAATGAGCAGTTCTTC
CASSPSGLASGNEQFF
>NA|TRBJ1-5|TRBV6-5|once
TGTGCCAGCAGCTTGGACATATATAGCAATCAGCCCCAGCATTTT
CASSLDIYSNQPQHF
>NA|TRBJ2-1|TRBV4-1|NA
TGCGCCAGCAGCCCTACCTGGACAGCGGACAATGAGCAGTTCTTC
CASSPTWTADNEQFF
>TRBD1|TRBJ2-3|TRBV2|NA
TGTGCCAGCAGTGAAGGGACAGGGAGCACAGATACGCAGTATTTT
CASSEGTGSTDTQYF
>TRBD1|TRBJ2-7|TRBV7-9|once
TGTGCCAGCAGCTTACCACAGGGGGCCTACGAGCAGTACTTC
CASSLPQGAYEQYF
>NA|TRBJ1-2|TRBV6-6|once
TGTGCCAGCTATGGAACAGGGAAGGACTATGGCTACACCTTC
CASYGTGKDYGYTF
>TRBD2|TRBJ2-3|TRBV28|NA
TGTGCCAGCAGTTCACCGGCTAGCGGGAGGGGGGCAGATACGCAGTATTTT
CASSSPASGRGADTQYF
>TRBD2|TRBJ2-5|TRBV18|NA
TGTGCCAGTCTCCCGGGACTAAAAGAGACCCAGTACTTC
CASLPGLKETQYF
>NA|TRBJ2-2|TRBV10-3|few
TGTGCCATCACAGATACCGGGGAGCTGTTTTTT
CAITDTGELFF
>NA|TRBJ1-2|TRBV5-6|few
TGTGCCAGCAGCTCACAAGGACATTATGGCTACACCTTC
CASSSQGHYGYTF
>TRBD1|TRBJ2-7|TRBV9|NA
TGTGCCAGCAGCGTTACGGGACAGGGTTCCTACGAGCAGTACTTC
CASSVTGQGSYEQYF
>NA|TRBJ2-2|TRBV27|NA
TGTGCCAGCAGTTTCCAGAGGGAAGGCGGGGAGCTGTTTTTT
CASSFQREGGELFF
>NA|TRBJ1-2|TRBV7-9|NA
TGTGCCAGCAGCTTAGAGGACTCTCTGGGCGGCTACACCTTC
CASSLEDSLGGYTF
>NA|TRBJ2-5|TRBV19|NA
TGTGCCAGTAGTGCCGGGTGGGAGACCCAGTACTTC
CASSAGWETQYF